This entry concerns a single T cell receptor (beta chain). Its antigen is unknown. This entry is derived from a study of shared clonotypes between healthy human individuals. For the study at large: The donors, two women and a few men, were aged 18 to 49.

Study-level points and caveats: It was the few donors that limited the genetic and exposure-history diversity represented. Sequencing depth was a factor that was expected to affect clonotype sharing among donors.

The germline V gene encodes CDR1 SGHNT and CDR2 YYREEE (reference sequence). The V and J ends lost 4 bases and 2 bases respectively, with 19 bases between them. The CDR3 loop spans 16 amino acids. For every subset, genomic DNA was evenly distributed across several immunoSEQ plates. Sequencing was performed with immunoSEQ multiplex PCR; in TCRdb, only in-frame clones are kept and a portion is missing. Of fewer than 600,000 clones in the sample, around three quarters were seen once. The sequenced material came from PBMCs. The rearrangement uses TRBV5-4 and TRBJ2-7, with D perhaps TRBD1 (6 bases). This sequence was found in a woman in her 40s in good health. Some clones in this sample may be carry-over from other donors' samples. Written as DNA, the CDR3 is TGTGCCAGCAGCCCCTGGCCCCCGACAGGAACCTACGAGCAGTACTTC. This translates into CASSPWPPTGTYEQYF. The complete variable domain, with remaining parts taken from reference TRBV5-4 and TRBJ2-7, reads ETGVTQSPTHLIKTRGQQVTLRCSSQSGHNTVSWYQQALGQGPQFIFQYYREEENGRGNFPPRFSGLQFPNYSSELNVNALELDDSALYLCASSPWPPTGTYEQYFGPGTRLTVT.